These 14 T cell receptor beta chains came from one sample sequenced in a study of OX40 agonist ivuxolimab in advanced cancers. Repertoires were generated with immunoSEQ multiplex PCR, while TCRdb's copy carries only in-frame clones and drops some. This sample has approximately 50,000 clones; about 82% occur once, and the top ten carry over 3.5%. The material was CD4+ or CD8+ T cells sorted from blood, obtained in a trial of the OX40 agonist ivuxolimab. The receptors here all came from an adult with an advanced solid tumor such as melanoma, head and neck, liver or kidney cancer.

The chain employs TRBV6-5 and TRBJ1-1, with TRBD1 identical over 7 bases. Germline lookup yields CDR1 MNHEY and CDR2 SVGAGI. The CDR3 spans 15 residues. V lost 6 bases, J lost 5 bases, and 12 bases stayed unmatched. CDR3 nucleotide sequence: TGTGCCAGCAGCCTATTGGACAGGCTCGGAACTGAAGCTTTCTTT. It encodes CASSLLDRLGTEAFF.

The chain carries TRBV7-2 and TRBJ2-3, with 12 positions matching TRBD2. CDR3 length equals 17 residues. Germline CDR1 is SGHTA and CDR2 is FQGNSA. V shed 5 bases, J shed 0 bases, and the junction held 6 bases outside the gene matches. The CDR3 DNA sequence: TGTGCCAGCAGCCAAGGACTAGCGGGGACTAGCACAGATACGCAGTATTTT. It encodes CASSQGLAGTSTDTQYF.

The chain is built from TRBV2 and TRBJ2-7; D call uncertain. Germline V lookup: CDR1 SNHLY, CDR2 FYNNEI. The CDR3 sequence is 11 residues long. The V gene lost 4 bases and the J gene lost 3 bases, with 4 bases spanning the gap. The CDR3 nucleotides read TGTGCCAGCAGTGTGCTCTACGAGCAGTACTTC. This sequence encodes CASSVLYEQYF. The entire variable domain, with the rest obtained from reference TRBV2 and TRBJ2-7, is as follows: EPEVTQTPSHQVTQMGQEVILRCVPISNHLYFYWYRQILGQKVEFLVSFYNNEISEKSEIFDDQFSVERPDGSNFTLKIRSTKLEDSAMYFCASSVLYEQYFGPGTRLTVT.

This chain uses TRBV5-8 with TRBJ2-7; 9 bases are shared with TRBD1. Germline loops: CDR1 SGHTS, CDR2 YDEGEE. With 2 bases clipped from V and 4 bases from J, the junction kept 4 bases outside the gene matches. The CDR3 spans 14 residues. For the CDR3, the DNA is TGTGCCAGCAGCTTAGGGACAGGGAGGTACGAGCAGTACTTC. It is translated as CASSLGTGRYEQYF.

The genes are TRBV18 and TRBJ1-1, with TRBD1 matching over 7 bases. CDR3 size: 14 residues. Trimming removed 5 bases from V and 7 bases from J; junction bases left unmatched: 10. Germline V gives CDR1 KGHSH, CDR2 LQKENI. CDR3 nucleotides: TGTGCCAGCTCAACCGGGACAGAGACCCGTGAAGCTTTCTTT. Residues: CASSTGTETREAFF.

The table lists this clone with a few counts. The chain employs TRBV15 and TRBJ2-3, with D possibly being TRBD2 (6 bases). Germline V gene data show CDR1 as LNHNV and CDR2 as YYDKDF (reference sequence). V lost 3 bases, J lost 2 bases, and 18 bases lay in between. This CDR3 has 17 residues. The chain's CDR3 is CATSSVGTSKITDTQYF. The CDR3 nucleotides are TGTGCCACCAGCAGCGTCGGGACTTCCAAAATCACAGATACGCAGTATTTT.

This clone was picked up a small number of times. In DNA form, the CDR3 reads TGCGCCAGCAGGAAGGAGCGGCGGGCGAACACTGAAGCTTTCTTT. Protein sequence: CASRKERRANTEAFF. The chain is built from TRBV10-1 and TRBJ1-1; no firm D call. CDR1 is WNHNN and CDR2 is SYGVQD in the germline V gene (reference sequence). This CDR3 region has 15 residues. V dropped 6 bases and J dropped 1 base, with 15 bases sitting between them.

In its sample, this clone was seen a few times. CDR3 loop: CASSQAGTRGETQYF. The CDR3, as DNA: TGTGCCAGCAGCCAAGCCGGGACTAGAGGAGAGACCCAGTACTTC. This chain connects TRBV4-2 to TRBJ2-5; TRBD2 matches 8 bases. This CDR3 has 15 amino acids. The J segment lost 4 bases and the V segment lost 1 base, leaving 5 bases of the junction unmatched. Germline CDR1 and CDR2: LGHNA and YNFKEQ.

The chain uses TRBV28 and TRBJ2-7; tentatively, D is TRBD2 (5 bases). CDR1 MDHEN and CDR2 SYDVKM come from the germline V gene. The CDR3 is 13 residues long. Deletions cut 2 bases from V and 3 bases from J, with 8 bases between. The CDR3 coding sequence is TGTGCCAGCAGTTTACAGGCGGGCTACGAGCAGTACTTC. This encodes CASSLQAGYEQYF.

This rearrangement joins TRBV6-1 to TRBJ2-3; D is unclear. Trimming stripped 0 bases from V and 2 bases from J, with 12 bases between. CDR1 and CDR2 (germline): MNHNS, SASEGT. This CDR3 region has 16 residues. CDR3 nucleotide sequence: TGTGCCAGCAGTGAAGCGCAGTATTGGCCCACAGATACGCAGTATTTT. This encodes CASSEAQYWPTDTQYF.

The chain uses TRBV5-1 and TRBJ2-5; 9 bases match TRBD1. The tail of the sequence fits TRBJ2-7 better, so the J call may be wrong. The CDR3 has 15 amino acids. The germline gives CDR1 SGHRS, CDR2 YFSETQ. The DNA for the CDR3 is TGCGCCAGCAGCTTGGGAGGGACAGGGACCTACGAGCAGTACTTC. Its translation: CASSLGGTGTYEQYF.

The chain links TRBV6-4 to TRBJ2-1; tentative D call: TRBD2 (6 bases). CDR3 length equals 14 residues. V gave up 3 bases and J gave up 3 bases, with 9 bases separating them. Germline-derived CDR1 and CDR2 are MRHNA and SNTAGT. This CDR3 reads CASSERGNYNEQFF. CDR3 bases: TGTGCCAGCAGTGAACGGGGGAACTACAATGAGCAGTTCTTC.

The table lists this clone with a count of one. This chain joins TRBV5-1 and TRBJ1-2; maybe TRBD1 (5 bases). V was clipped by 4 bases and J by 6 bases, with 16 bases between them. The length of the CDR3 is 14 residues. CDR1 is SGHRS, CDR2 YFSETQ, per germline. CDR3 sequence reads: CASSQRGVGDGYTF. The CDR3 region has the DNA TGCGCCAGCAGCCAGAGGGGAGTAGGGGATGGCTACACCTTC. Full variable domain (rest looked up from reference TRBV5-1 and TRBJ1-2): KAGVTQTPRYLIKTRGQQVTLSCSPISGHRSVSWYQQTPGQGLQFLFEYFSETQRNKGNFPGRFSGRQFSNSRSEMNVSTLELGDSALYLCASSQRGVGDGYTFGSGTRLTVV.

CDR3 bases: TGTGCCAGCAGCGAGGGACTTCAAGTCAAGCAGTACTTC. Amino acid sequence: CASSEGLQVKQYF. The chain combines TRBV6-1 with TRBJ2-5, with a weak D call TRBD2 (6 bases). Deletions cut 6 bases from V and 11 bases from J, with 19 bases between. Per germline, CDR1 MNHNS and CDR2 SASEGT. This CDR3 comprises 13 residues.